The clone carrying this TCR beta chain was recorded only once. V was trimmed by 0 bases and J by 3 bases, leaving 6 bases between them. CDR1 and CDR2 from the germline V gene are MGHRA and YSYEKL. The CDR3 is made up of 14 amino acids. Method: immunoSEQ multiplex PCR; TCRdb's copy keeps in-frame clones and lacks some. The table includes about 170,000 clones, around 92% detected once. The data originate from a study of control samples from healthy donors and cancer patients. The chain combines TRBV4-1 with TRBJ1-5, with unresolved D. Sequencing input: blood. The clonotype originates from a woman aged 30 to 39 in good health. The CDR3 DNA sequence: TGCGCCAGCAGCCAAGACGGGTTCAATCAGCCCCAGCATTTT. Amino acid sequence: CASSQDGFNQPQHF.